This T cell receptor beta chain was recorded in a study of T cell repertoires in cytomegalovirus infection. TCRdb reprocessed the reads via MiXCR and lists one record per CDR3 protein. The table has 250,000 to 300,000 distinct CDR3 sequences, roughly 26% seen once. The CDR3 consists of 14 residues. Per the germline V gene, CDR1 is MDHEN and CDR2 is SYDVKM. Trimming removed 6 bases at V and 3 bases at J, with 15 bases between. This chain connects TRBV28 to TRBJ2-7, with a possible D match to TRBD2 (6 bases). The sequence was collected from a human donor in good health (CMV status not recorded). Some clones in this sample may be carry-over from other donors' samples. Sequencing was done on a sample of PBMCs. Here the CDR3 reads CASRAGLSGYEQYF. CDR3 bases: TGTGCCAGCAGGGCGGGACTGTCGGGCTACGAGCAGTACTTC.